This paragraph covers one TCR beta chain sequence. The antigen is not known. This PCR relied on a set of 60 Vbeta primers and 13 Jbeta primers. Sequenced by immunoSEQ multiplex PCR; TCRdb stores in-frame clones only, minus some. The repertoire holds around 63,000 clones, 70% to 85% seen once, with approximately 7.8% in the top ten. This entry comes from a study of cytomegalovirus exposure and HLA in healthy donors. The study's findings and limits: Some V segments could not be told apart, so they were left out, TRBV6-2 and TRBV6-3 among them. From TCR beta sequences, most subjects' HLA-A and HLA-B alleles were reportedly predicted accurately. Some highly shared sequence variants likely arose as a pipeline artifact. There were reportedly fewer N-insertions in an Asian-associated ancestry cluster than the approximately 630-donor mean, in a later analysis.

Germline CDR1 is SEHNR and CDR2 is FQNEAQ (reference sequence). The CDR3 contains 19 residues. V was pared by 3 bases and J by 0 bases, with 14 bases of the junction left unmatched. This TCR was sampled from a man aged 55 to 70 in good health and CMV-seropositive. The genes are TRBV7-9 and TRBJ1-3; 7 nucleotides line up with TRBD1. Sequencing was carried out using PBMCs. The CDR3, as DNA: TGTGCCAGCAGCTTCCCGGGACAGCACCCGCACAGCTCTGGAAACACCATATATTTT. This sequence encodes CASSFPGQHPHSSGNTIYF.